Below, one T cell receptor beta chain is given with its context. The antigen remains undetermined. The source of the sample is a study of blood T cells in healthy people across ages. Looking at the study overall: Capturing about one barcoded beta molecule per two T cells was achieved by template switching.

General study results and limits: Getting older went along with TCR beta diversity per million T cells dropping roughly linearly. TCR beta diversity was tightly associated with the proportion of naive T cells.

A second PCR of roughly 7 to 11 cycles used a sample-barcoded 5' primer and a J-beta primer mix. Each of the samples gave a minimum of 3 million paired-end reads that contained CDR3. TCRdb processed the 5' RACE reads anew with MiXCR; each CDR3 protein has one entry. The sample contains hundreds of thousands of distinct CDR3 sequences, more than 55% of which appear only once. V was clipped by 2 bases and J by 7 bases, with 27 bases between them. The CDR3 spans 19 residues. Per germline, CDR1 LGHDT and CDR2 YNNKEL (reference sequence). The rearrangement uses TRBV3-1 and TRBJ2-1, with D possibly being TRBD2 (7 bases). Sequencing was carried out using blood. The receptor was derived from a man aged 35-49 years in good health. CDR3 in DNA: TGTGCCAGCAGCCAAAGAAGGGGGGGAGGGACCCAACTCCTAAATGAGCAGTTCTTC. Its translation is CASSQRRGGGTQLLNEQFF.